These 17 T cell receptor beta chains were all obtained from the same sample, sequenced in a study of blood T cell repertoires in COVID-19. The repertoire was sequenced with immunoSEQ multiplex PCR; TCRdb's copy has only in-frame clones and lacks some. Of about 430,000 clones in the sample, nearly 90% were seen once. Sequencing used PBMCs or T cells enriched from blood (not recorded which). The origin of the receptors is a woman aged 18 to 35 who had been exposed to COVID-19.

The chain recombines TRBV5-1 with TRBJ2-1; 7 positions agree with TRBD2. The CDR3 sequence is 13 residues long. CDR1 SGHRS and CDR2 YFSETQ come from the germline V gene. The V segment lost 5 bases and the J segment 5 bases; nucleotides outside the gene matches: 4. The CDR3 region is CASRIGTNNEQFF. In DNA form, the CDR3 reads TGCGCCAGCAGGATCGGGACTAACAATGAGCAGTTCTTC. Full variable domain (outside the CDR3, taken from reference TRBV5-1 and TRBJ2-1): KAGVTQTPRYLIKTRGQQVTLSCSPISGHRSVSWYQQTPGQGLQFLFEYFSETQRNKGNFPGRFSGRQFSNSRSEMNVSTLELGDSALYLCASRIGTNNEQFFGPGTRLTVL.

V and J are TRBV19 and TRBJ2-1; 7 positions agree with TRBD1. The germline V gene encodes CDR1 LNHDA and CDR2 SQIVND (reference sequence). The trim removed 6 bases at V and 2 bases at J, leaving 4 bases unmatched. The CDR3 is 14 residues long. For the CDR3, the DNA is TGTGCCAGTAGGCCCACAGGGGCCTACAATGAGCAGTTCTTC. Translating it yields CASRPTGAYNEQFF. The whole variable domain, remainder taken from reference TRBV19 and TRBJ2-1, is DGGITQSPKYLFRKEGQNVTLSCEQNLNHDAMYWYRQDPGQGLRLIYYSQIVNDFQKGDIAEGYSVSREKKESFPLTVTSAQKNPTAFYLCASRPTGAYNEQFFGPGTRLTVL.

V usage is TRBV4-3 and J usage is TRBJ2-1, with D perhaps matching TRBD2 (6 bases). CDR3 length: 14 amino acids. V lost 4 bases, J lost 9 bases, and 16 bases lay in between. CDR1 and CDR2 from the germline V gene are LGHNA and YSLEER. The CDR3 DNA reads TGCGCCAGCAGCCGGTCAGGTGGTAGCGGTGAGCAGTTCTTC. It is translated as CASSRSGGSGEQFF.

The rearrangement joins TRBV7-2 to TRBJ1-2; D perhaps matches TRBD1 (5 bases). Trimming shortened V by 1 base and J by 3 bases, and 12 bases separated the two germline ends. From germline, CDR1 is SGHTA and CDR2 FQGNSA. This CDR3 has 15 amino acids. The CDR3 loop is CASSLVQGSYYGYTF. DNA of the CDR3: TGTGCCAGCAGCTTAGTTCAGGGTTCGTACTATGGCTACACCTTC.

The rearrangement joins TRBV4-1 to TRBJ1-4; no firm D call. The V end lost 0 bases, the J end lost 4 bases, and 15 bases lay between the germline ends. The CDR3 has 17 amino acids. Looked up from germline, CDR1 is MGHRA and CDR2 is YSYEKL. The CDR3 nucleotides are TGCGCCAGCAGCCAAGAATCGACGGTCGGCGGTAATGAAAAACTGTTTTTT. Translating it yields CASSQESTVGGNEKLFF.

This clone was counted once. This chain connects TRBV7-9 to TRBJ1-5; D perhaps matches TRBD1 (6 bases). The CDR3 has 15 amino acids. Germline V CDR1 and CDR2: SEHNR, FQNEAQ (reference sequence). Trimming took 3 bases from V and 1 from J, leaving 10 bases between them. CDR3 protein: CASSFAGGSNQPQHF. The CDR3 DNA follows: TGTGCCAGCAGCTTTGCTGGGGGCAGCAATCAGCCCCAGCATTTT.

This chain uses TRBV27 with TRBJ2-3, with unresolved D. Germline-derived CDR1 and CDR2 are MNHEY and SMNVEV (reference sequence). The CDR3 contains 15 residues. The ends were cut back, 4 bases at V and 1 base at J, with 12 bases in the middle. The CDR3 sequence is CASSSPWLRTDTQYF. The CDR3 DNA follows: TGTGCCAGCAGTTCCCCGTGGCTGCGCACAGATACGCAGTATTTT.

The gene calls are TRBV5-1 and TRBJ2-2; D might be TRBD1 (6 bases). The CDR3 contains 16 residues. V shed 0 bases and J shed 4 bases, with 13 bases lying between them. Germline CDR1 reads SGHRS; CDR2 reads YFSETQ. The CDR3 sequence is CASSLVAGVATGELFF. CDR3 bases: TGCGCCAGCAGCTTGGTAGCAGGGGTAGCCACCGGGGAGCTGTTTTTT.

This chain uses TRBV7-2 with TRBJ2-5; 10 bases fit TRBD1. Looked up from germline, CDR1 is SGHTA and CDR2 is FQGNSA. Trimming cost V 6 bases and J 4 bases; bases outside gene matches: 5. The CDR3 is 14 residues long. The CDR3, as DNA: TGTGCCAGCAGAAAAGACAGGGGGCTAGAGACCCAGTACTTC. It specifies CASRKDRGLETQYF.

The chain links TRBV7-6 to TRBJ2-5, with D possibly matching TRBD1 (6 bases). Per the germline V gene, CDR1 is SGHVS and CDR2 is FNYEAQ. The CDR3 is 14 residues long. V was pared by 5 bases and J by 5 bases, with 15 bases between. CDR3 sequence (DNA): TGTGCCAGCAGCCGGGACATAGGCTTGGAGACCCAGTACTTC. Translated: CASSRDIGLETQYF.

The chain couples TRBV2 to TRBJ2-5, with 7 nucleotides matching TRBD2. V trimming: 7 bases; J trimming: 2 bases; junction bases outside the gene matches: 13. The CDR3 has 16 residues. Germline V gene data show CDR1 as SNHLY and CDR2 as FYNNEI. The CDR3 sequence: CASTPGGMAEQETQYF. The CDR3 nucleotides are TGTGCCAGCACTCCCGGGGGGATGGCGGAACAAGAGACCCAGTACTTC.

The CDR3 here is CASSRAREGNEQYF. CDR3 sequence (DNA): TGTGCCAGCTCACGGGCCAGGGAGGGGAACGAGCAGTACTTC. The rearrangement uses TRBV18 and TRBJ2-7, with 7 bases aligning to TRBD2. The CDR3 is 14 residues long. Germline lookup yields CDR1 KGHSH and CDR2 LQKENI. Germline trimming cut 4 bases from V and 5 bases from J; bases unmatched to any gene: 8.

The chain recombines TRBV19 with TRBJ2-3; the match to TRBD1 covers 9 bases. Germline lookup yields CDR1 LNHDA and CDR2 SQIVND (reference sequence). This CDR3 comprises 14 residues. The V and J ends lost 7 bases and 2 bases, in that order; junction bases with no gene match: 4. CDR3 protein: CASTDRGATDTQYF. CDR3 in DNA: TGTGCCAGTACGGACAGGGGAGCCACAGATACGCAGTATTTT.

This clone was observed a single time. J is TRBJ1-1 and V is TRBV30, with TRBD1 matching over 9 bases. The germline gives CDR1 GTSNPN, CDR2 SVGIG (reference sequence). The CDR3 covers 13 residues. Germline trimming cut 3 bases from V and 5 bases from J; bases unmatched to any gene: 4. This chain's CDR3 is CAWSGQGRTEAFF. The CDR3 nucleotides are TGTGCCTGGAGCGGACAGGGGAGAACTGAAGCTTTCTTT. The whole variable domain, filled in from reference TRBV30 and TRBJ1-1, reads SQTIHQWPATLVQPVGSPLSLECTVEGTSNPNLYWYRQAAGRGLQLLFYSVGIGQISSEVPQNLSASRPQDRQFILSSKKLLLSDSGFYLCAWSGQGRTEAFFGQGTRLTVV.

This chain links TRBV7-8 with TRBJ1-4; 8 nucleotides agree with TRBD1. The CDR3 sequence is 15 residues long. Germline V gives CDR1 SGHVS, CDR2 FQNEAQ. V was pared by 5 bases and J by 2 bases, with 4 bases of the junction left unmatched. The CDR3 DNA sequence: TGTGCCAGCAGCCGAGACAGGGGTACTAATGAAAAACTGTTTTTT. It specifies CASSRDRGTNEKLFF.

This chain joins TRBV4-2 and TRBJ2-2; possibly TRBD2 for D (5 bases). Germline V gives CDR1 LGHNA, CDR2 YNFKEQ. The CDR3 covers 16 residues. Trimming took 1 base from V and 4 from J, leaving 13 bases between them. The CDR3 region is CASSQGHGRGTGELFF. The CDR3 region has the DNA TGTGCCAGCAGCCAAGGCCACGGACGGGGCACCGGGGAGCTGTTTTTT.

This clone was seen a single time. The CDR3 DNA sequence: TGTGCCAGCAGATCCGGGACAGGGATTTCCGAGCAGTACTTC. Residues: CASRSGTGISEQYF. This chain joins TRBV6-5 and TRBJ2-7; 9 bases agree with TRBD1. The V gene's germline CDR1 is MNHEY and CDR2 SVGAGI. The V gene end was trimmed by 6 bases and the J gene end by 6 bases; junction bases not matched to a gene: 9. This CDR3 comprises 14 residues.